This T cell receptor beta chain is from a study of blood T cell repertoires in COVID-19. Study-wide background: The United States, Italy and Spain were the sources of the acute and convalescent COVID-19 samples. PBMCs, B-cell-depleted T cells, or T cells were the source of the cDNA or gDNA that made up the material.

The CDR3 is 17 amino acids. V gave up 5 bases and J gave up 4 bases; unmatched junction bases: 15. The germline V gene encodes CDR1 SEHNR and CDR2 FQNEAQ (reference sequence). Under the authors' procedure: For nucleated cells, counts were estimated from reference gene primer amplification. Generated by immunoSEQ multiplex PCR, the TCRdb table keeps only in-frame clones and is missing some. The DNA was the basis for D and trimming; V, J and clone size are from that table. This table has over 250,000 clones, more than 75% appearing once. This rearrangement joins TRBV7-9 to TRBJ1-2; TRBD1 aligns across 8 bases. This TCR was sampled from a man between 35 and 55 years old who had recovered from COVID-19. Sequenced: peripheral blood. The CDR3 DNA reads TGTGCCAGCAGCCCTAGGAGAGGACAGGGAAATCCCTATGGCTACACCTTC. It codes for CASSPRRGQGNPYGYTF.